The 21 T cell receptor beta chains presented below share a single source sample, sequenced in a study of blood T cell repertoires in COVID-19 (dated by TCRdb to 2018 to 2020). Libraries were built with the immunoSEQ multiplex PCR assay. TCRdb holds this immuneACCESS table with in-frame rearrangements only. Some clones are missing; in checked studies, unresolved V genes explain under half, and the rest has no known cause. For this sample the table gives roughly 100,000 clones, of which under 80% were detected only once. The ten largest clones capture roughly 19% of the sample. The sample was peripheral blood. These receptors all come from a man in his 70s with active or convalescent COVID-19.

This rearrangement joins TRBV6-6 to TRBJ2-5; tentatively, D is TRBD2 (7 bases). The CDR3 spans 14 residues. V was pared by 5 bases and J by 5 bases, with 15 bases between. Germline CDR1 reads MNHNY; CDR2 reads SVGAGI (reference sequence). The CDR3 sequence is CASSRIGGGETQYF. Here the CDR3 DNA reads TGTGCCAGCAGTAGAATAGGGGGAGGGGAGACCCAGTACTTC.

In this sample, this clone turned up a few times. The gene calls are TRBV7-3 and TRBJ2-3, with a weak D call TRBD1 (5 bases). The CDR3 covers 13 residues. V lost 3 bases, J lost 3 bases, and 7 bases lay in between. Germline CDR1 reads SGHTA; CDR2 reads FQGTGA. CDR3 DNA: TGTGCCAGCAGCTTTGACAGAACAGATACGCAGTATTTT. This sequence encodes CASSFDRTDTQYF.

A single count supports this clone. This sequence joins TRBV3-1 (or the pseudogene TRBV3-2) and TRBJ2-7, with TRBD2 identical over 8 bases. The length of the CDR3 is 16 residues. Trimming took 0 bases from V and 7 from J; bases not matched to a gene: 11. Germline lookup yields CDR1 LGHDT and CDR2 YNNKEL (reference sequence). CDR3 nucleotides: TGTGCCAGCAGCCAAGAAGGGGCGGGGGGTCGACGGGAGCAGTACTTC. Protein sequence: CASSQEGAGGRREQYF.

The V gene is TRBV12-3 or TRBV12-4, the J gene TRBJ2-7; the D is unclear. This CDR3 contains 12 residues. The V and J ends lost 5 bases and 2 bases respectively, with 7 bases between them. CDR3: CASSLSPYEQYF. DNA for the CDR3: TGTGCCAGCAGTCTATCACCCTACGAGCAGTACTTC.

V gene TRBV7-2 combines with J gene TRBJ1-6; the D is unclear. The CDR3 covers 12 residues. Trimming cost V 5 bases and J 10 bases, with 9 bases left between them. Germline V gene lookup returns CDR1 SGHTA and CDR2 FQGNSA. The CDR3 DNA reads as TGTGCCAGCAGCCCACCGGGGTCACCCCTCCACTTT. This sequence encodes CASSPPGSPLHF.

This chain uses TRBV9 with TRBJ2-2; D is undetermined. Trimming removed 0 bases from V and 1 base from J, with 10 bases in between. The CDR3 is 16 residues long. CDR1 is SGDLS, CDR2 YYNGEE, per germline. CDR3 loop: CASSVGAARNTGELFF. The CDR3 DNA reads TGTGCCAGCAGCGTAGGGGCAGCAAGGAACACCGGGGAGCTGTTTTTT.

This chain joins TRBV18 and TRBJ2-1; no clear D gene. The CDR3 has 13 residues. V gave up 2 bases and J gave up 9 bases, with 11 bases separating them. Germline V lookup: CDR1 KGHSH, CDR2 LQKENI. For the CDR3, the DNA is TGTGCCAGCTCACCAGTGAATTGGAGTGAGCAGTTCTTC. Translated, it gives CASSPVNWSEQFF.

The rearrangement links TRBV3-1 (or the pseudogene TRBV3-2) to TRBJ1-3; D gene uncertain. Between the trimmed V and J ends, which lost 3 bases and 1 base, there was a span of 4 bases. The CDR3 has 13 residues. The germline V gene has CDR1 LGHDT and CDR2 YNNKEL (reference sequence). CDR3 bases: TGTGCCAGCAGCCACACTTCTGGAAACACCATATATTTT. This sequence encodes CASSHTSGNTIYF.

The rearrangement joins TRBV7-3 to TRBJ2-3; perhaps TRBD1 as D (5 bases). Between the trimmed V and J ends, which lost 0 bases and 4 bases, there was a span of 17 bases. The germline V gene has CDR1 SGHTA and CDR2 FQGTGA. The CDR3 extends over 17 amino acids. As DNA, the CDR3 is TGTGCCAGCAGCTTAACGGGTGGGCCAGGGTTAGCAGATACGCAGTATTTT. Protein sequence: CASSLTGGPGLADTQYF.

This clone has only one observation. The chain is built from TRBV14 and TRBJ2-7; 8 bases line up with TRBD1. The ends lost 4 bases at V and 1 base at J; junction bases unmatched: 9. Germline loops: CDR1 SGHDN, CDR2 FVKESK. The CDR3 totals 16 residues. CDR3 sequence (DNA): TGTGCCAGCAGCCCTACTTCCGGGACAGGTTCCTACGAGCAGTACTTC. Translating gives CASSPTSGTGSYEQYF.

V and J are TRBV6-5 and TRBJ1-5; 9 nucleotides agree with TRBD1. Trimming removed 6 bases from V and 7 bases from J; junction bases left unmatched: 4. CDR3 length equals 13 residues. Germline CDR1 reads MNHEY; CDR2 reads SVGAGI. CDR3 nucleotide sequence: TGTGCCAGCAGAAAAACAGGGGGCCAGCCCCAGCATTTT. This encodes CASRKTGGQPQHF.

The chain joins TRBV20-1 to TRBJ2-2; no firm D call. The CDR3 loop spans 8 amino acids. Deletions cut 8 bases from V and 12 bases from J, with 7 bases between. CDR1 is DFQATT, CDR2 SNEGSKA, per germline (reference sequence). The CDR3 loop is CSPEKLFF. In DNA, the CDR3 is TGCAGTCCCGAGAAGCTGTTTTTT.

This chain connects TRBV10-1 to TRBJ1-2, with 7 nucleotides matching TRBD1. V lost 5 bases, J lost 5 bases, and 5 bases stayed unmatched. Germline CDR1 is WNHNN and CDR2 is SYGVQD (reference sequence). This CDR3 is built from 13 residues. The CDR3 region has the DNA TGCGCCAGCAGTCCGGACAGGAAGTATGGCTACACCTTC. Its translation is CASSPDRKYGYTF.

This chain joins TRBV5-1 and TRBJ2-7; TRBD2 agrees at 9 bases. The ends lost 0 bases at V and 7 bases at J; junction bases unmatched: 2. The CDR3 is 13 residues long. CDR1 is SGHRS and CDR2 is YFSETQ in the germline V gene. CDR3 DNA sequence: TGCGCCAGCAGCTTGGAGGGACTAGCTGAGCAGTACTTC. Translated: CASSLEGLAEQYF.

The chain links TRBV19 to TRBJ1-2; D is uncertain. This CDR3 is built from 13 residues. Trimming took off 5 bases at V and 0 bases at J, with 7 bases between the two ends. The germline CDR1 and CDR2 sequences are LNHDA and SQIVND (reference sequence). CDR3 sequence reads: CASSLGPNYGYTF. The CDR3 bases are TGTGCCAGTAGTTTAGGGCCTAACTATGGCTACACCTTC.

The chain couples TRBV4-2 to TRBJ1-1, with TRBD1 identical over 7 bases. CDR1 LGHNA and CDR2 YNFKEQ come from the germline V gene. Germline trimming cut 3 bases from V and 4 bases from J; bases unmatched to any gene: 8. This CDR3 has 15 amino acids. CDR3 region: CASSQSDRELTEAFF. The CDR3 region has the DNA TGTGCCAGCAGCCAGTCCGACAGGGAACTCACTGAAGCTTTCTTT.

This clone was recorded once. This rearrangement joins TRBV5-1 to TRBJ2-1, with 11 bases lining up with TRBD1. CDR1 is SGHRS and CDR2 is YFSETQ in the germline V gene. V was clipped by 4 bases and J by 8 bases; unmatched bases: 11. The CDR3 is 16 amino acids. The CDR3 loop reads CASSTGTGGPWDEQFF. The CDR3 DNA reads TGCGCCAGCAGCACAGGGACAGGGGGTCCTTGGGATGAGCAGTTCTTC.

The chain employs TRBV2 and TRBJ2-7; the D gene is possibly TRBD1 (6 bases). The CDR3 is 17 residues long. CDR1 is SNHLY and CDR2 is FYNNEI in the germline V gene. Trimming shortened V by 6 bases and J by 1 base, and 22 bases separated the two germline ends. The chain's CDR3 is CASSRDTSTKNSYEQYF. The CDR3 bases are TGTGCCAGCAGCCGGGACACATCTACAAAAAATTCCTACGAGCAGTACTTC.

This clone has more than one count but fewer than ten. The rearrangement links TRBV28 to TRBJ2-3; tentative D call: TRBD1 (8 bases). V lost 3 bases, J lost 3 bases, and 22 bases lay in between. This CDR3 contains 18 residues. Germline CDR1 is MDHEN and CDR2 is SYDVKM. DNA for the CDR3: TGTGCCAGCAGTTTCCCCCCGCAGGGGGCGGGGGAGACAGATACGCAGTATTTT. This codes for CASSFPPQGAGETDTQYF.

The V gene is TRBV28, the J gene TRBJ1-5, with a weak D call TRBD1 (5 bases). Trimming shortened V by 4 bases and J by 2 bases, and 9 bases separated the two germline ends. Germline loops: CDR1 MDHEN, CDR2 SYDVKM. There are 14 residues in the CDR3. CDR3 in DNA: TGTGCCAGCAGTTCCAGGGTACGCAATCAGCCCCAGCATTTT. Translating it yields CASSSRVRNQPQHF. The full variable domain, its missing parts supplied by reference TRBV28 and TRBJ1-5, is DVKVTQSSRYLVKRTGEKVFLECVQDMDHENMFWYRQDPGLGLRLIYFSYDVKMKEKGDIPEGYSVSREKKERFSLILESASTNQTSMYLCASSSRVRNQPQHFGDGTRLSIL.

The gene calls are TRBV5-1 and TRBJ1-2, with D possibly TRBD1 on 6 matching bases. The CDR3 consists of 12 residues. V lost 7 bases and J 1 base, leaving 8 bases between the germline ends. The V gene's germline CDR1 is SGHRS and CDR2 YFSETQ. The CDR3 region is CASSGVNYGYTF. For the CDR3, the DNA is TGCGCCAGCTCAGGGGTTAACTATGGCTACACCTTC.